Following are 21 T cell receptor beta chains from one sample sequenced in a study of T cells in Graves' hyperthyroidism and ophthalmopathy. The CDR3 regions of TCR beta were amplified from RNA transcripts. An initial round of RT-PCR targeting the TCR CDR3 relied on the HTBI primer set. TCRdb called the multiplex PCR reads again in MiXCR, with one record for every CDR3 protein. The repertoire has hundreds of thousands of distinct CDR3 sequences, roughly 15% of them found once; the top ten carry about an eighth. The material sequenced was blood. These receptors were collected from a woman aged 50 to 60 with Graves' ophthalmopathy.

This clonotype was seen many times. In DNA, the CDR3 is TGTGCCAGTACAGCCGGGGCAGGGAGTCTCTTCTCTGGGGCCAACGTCCTGACTTTC. Its protein product is CASTAGAGSLFSGANVLTF. V is TRBV7-2 and J is TRBJ2-6, with D possibly called TRBD1 or TRBD2 (5 bases each). The CDR3 runs to 19 residues. Trimming shortened V by 9 bases and J by 0 bases, and 24 bases separated the two germline ends. The germline V gene has CDR1 SGHTA and CDR2 FQGNSA.

This clonotype was observed many times. In DNA form, the CDR3 reads TGTGCCAGCAGCTCTGGACGGGTTAATCAGCCCCAGCATTTT. Residues: CASSSGRVNQPQHF. The genes are TRBV11-2 and TRBJ1-5, with D unclear. This CDR3 spans 14 amino acids. The V gene's germline CDR1 is SGHAT and CDR2 FQNNGV. V dropped 4 bases and J dropped 4 bases, with 11 bases sitting between them.

The table lists this clonotype with many counts. The chain is built from TRBV28 and TRBJ2-4; D perhaps matches TRBD1 (5 bases). Germline assignment: CDR1 MDHEN and CDR2 SYDVKM. This CDR3 is built from 14 residues. V was clipped by 2 bases and J by 4 bases, with 9 bases between them. CDR3 protein: CASSLGREKNIQYF. In DNA form, the CDR3 reads TGTGCCAGCAGTTTAGGCAGGGAAAAAAACATTCAGTACTTC. The full variable domain, rest sourced from reference TRBV28 and TRBJ2-4, is DVKVTQSSRYLVKRTGEKVFLECVQDMDHENMFWYRQDPGLGLRLIYFSYDVKMKEKGDIPEGYSVSREKKERFSLILESASTNQTSMYLCASSLGREKNIQYFGAGTRLSVL.

This chain connects TRBV20-1 to TRBJ2-1; 7 positions match TRBD1. The V gene's germline CDR1 is DFQATT and CDR2 SNEGSKA (reference sequence). This CDR3 region has 13 residues. Trimming at V came to 5 bases and at J to 7 bases, leaving 8 bases not matched to a gene. CDR3 residues: CSAERDRENEQFF. CDR3 sequence (DNA): TGCAGTGCTGAAAGAGACAGGGAAAATGAGCAGTTCTTC.

This clonotype was observed many times. The rearrangement joins TRBV28 to TRBJ1-2, with D possibly being TRBD1 (5 bases). The V gene's germline CDR1 is MDHEN and CDR2 SYDVKM. The CDR3 consists of 15 residues. Trimming removed 1 base from V and 2 bases from J, with 11 bases in between. DNA for the CDR3: TGTGCCAGCAGTTTATTGGACATTAGAAACTATGGCTACACCTTC. Translating gives CASSLLDIRNYGYTF.

The genes are TRBV6-2 or TRBV6-3 and TRBJ2-7; tentatively, D is TRBD1 (6 bases). CDR3 size: 13 residues. Germline values: CDR1 MNHEY, CDR2 SVGEGT. Trimming pared 7 bases from V and 2 bases from J, leaving 12 bases between. CDR3 loop: CASTRTATYEQYF. CDR3 DNA sequence: TGTGCCAGCACCCGGACAGCAACCTACGAGCAGTACTTC.

This clonotype was seen at least ten times. The V and J genes are TRBV7-9 and TRBJ2-2; possible D gene TRBD1, 5 bases. This CDR3 is built from 13 residues. Germline V CDR1 and CDR2: SEHNR, FQNEAQ (reference sequence). V was pared by 8 bases and J by 5 bases, with 12 bases between. CDR3 coding DNA: TGTGCCAGCCAGGGAAGACAAACCGGGGAGCTGTTTTTT. Its translation is CASQGRQTGELFF.

There are many counts of this clonotype. This sequence joins TRBV20-1 and TRBJ2-5; D possibly corresponds to TRBD2 (6 bases). V lost 4 bases, J lost 0 bases, and 9 bases lay in between. The germline V gene has CDR1 DFQATT and CDR2 SNEGSKA (reference sequence). The CDR3 loop spans 13 amino acids. The CDR3 spells CSAIERDQETQYF. CDR3 bases: TGCAGTGCTATTGAGCGGGACCAAGAGACCCAGTACTTC.

In this sample, this clonotype turned up many times. V gene TRBV2 combines with J gene TRBJ2-3; 10 bases are shared with TRBD1. V was clipped by 6 bases and J by 4 bases; unmatched bases: 4. Germline V lookup: CDR1 SNHLY, CDR2 FYNNEI. The CDR3 is 14 amino acids. CDR3 region: CASSMTGGPDTQYF. The DNA of the CDR3 is TGTGCCAGCAGCATGACAGGGGGCCCAGATACGCAGTATTTT.

There are many counts of this clonotype. The chain joins TRBV28 to TRBJ2-7; perhaps TRBD2 as D (5 bases). Looked up from germline, CDR1 is MDHEN and CDR2 is SYDVKM. CDR3 length: 15 residues. Trimming pared 5 bases from V and 4 bases from J, leaving 18 bases between. The CDR3 DNA follows: TGTGCCAGCAGTCGTCTAGGAGGCGATCCATACGAGCAGTACTTC. Translating gives CASSRLGGDPYEQYF.

V gene TRBV28 combines with J gene TRBJ1-2; 9 bases line up with TRBD1. V lost 6 bases, J lost 7 bases, and 9 bases stayed unmatched. Germline-derived CDR1 and CDR2 are MDHEN and SYDVKM. CDR3 length: 14 amino acids. This CDR3 reads CASSTYRGRFGYTF. In DNA form, the CDR3 reads TGTGCCAGCAGCACCTACAGGGGGCGTTTTGGCTACACCTTC.

This clonotype turned up a few times. This chain connects TRBV12-3 or TRBV12-4 to TRBJ2-2, with D perhaps TRBD1 or TRBD2 (5 bases each). The CDR3 contains 13 residues. The ends were cut back, 6 bases at V and 6 bases at J, with 11 bases in the middle. The CDR3 sequence is CASRREGAGELFF. The CDR3 region has the DNA TGTGCCAGCAGGAGGGAAGGGGCCGGGGAGCTGTTTTTT.

This clonotype has at least ten counts. V is TRBV7-9 and J is TRBJ2-1, with 14 positions matching TRBD2. The V segment lost 3 bases and the J segment 5 bases; nucleotides outside the gene matches: 0. CDR1 is SEHNR and CDR2 is FQNEAQ in the germline V gene (reference sequence). The CDR3 has 15 residues. The DNA for the CDR3 is TGTGCCAGCAGCTTGACTAGCGGGAGGGACAATGAGCAGTTCTTC. As protein: CASSLTSGRDNEQFF.

This clonotype was observed at least ten times. V gene TRBV12-5 combines with J gene TRBJ2-3; D gene uncertain. Germline CDR1 is LGHNT and CDR2 is FRNRAP. Deletions cut 2 bases from V and 0 bases from J, with 6 bases between. This CDR3 has 14 amino acids. CDR3 sequence: CASGLLSSTDTQYF. CDR3 DNA: TGTGCTAGTGGTTTGCTATCTAGCACAGATACGCAGTATTTT.

This clonotype showed up many times. The chain employs TRBV27 and TRBJ1-4; tentative D call: TRBD1 (6 bases). The CDR3 runs to 12 residues. V lost 6 bases to trimming and J lost 8 bases, with 10 bases between them. Germline-derived CDR1 and CDR2 are MNHEY and SMNVEV (reference sequence). This chain's CDR3 is CASRAGAEKLFF. DNA of the CDR3: TGTGCCAGCAGGGCGGGGGCGGAAAAACTGTTTTTT. Full variable domain (outside the CDR3, taken from reference TRBV27 and TRBJ1-4): EAQVTQNPRYLITVTGKKLTVTCSQNMNHEYMSWYRQDPGLGLRQIYYSMNVEVTDKGDVPEGYKVSRKEKRNFPLILESPSPNQTSLYFCASRAGAEKLFFGSGTQLSVL.

The table lists this clonotype with a few counts. V usage is TRBV5-1 and J usage is TRBJ2-2; 9 bases map to TRBD1. CDR1 is SGHRS and CDR2 is YFSETQ in the germline V gene. The length of the CDR3 is 19 residues. The ends lost 1 base at V and 4 bases at J; junction bases unmatched: 14. CDR3 amino acids: CASSLRAPGQGFLTGELFF. The CDR3 coding sequence is TGCGCCAGCAGCTTGCGGGCTCCGGGACAGGGATTCCTCACCGGGGAGCTGTTTTTT. The full variable domain, completed using reference TRBV5-1 and TRBJ2-2, is KAGVTQTPRYLIKTRGQQVTLSCSPISGHRSVSWYQQTPGQGLQFLFEYFSETQRNKGNFPGRFSGRQFSNSRSEMNVSTLELGDSALYLCASSLRAPGQGFLTGELFFGEGSRLTVL.

This clonotype was detected many times. The chain links TRBV20-1 to TRBJ1-2, with 8 nucleotides matching TRBD1. After removal of 2 bases from V and 4 bases from J, the junction contained 6 bases not matched to a gene. This CDR3 comprises 14 residues. In germline, CDR1 is DFQATT, CDR2 SNEGSKA (reference sequence). CDR3 protein: CSARRSGQGYGYTF. DNA of the CDR3: TGCAGTGCTAGAAGATCAGGACAGGGCTATGGCTACACCTTC.

This clonotype was detected many times. The rearrangement uses TRBV4-3 and TRBJ2-2; 10 nucleotides line up with TRBD2. V lost 1 base and J lost 2; bases outside the gene matches: 1. The CDR3 is made up of 16 amino acids. CDR1 LGHNA and CDR2 YSLEER come from the germline V gene. CDR3 sequence (DNA): TGCGCCAGCAGCCAAGGGACTAGCGGAAACACCGGGGAGCTGTTTTTT. Its translation is CASSQGTSGNTGELFF.

V gene TRBV4-3 combines with J gene TRBJ2-1; 9 bases are a match to TRBD2. The CDR3 covers 16 residues. With 1 base clipped from V and 4 bases from J, the junction kept 5 bases outside the gene matches. Germline V lookup: CDR1 LGHNA, CDR2 YSLEER. The CDR3 bases are TGCGCCAGCAGCCAAGCGGCTCTAGCGGGATACAATGAGCAGTTCTTC. Translated: CASSQAALAGYNEQFF.

The sample holds many counts of this clonotype. The chain links TRBV16 to TRBJ1-2; 9 bases agree with TRBD1. Per the germline V gene, CDR1 is KGHSY and CDR2 is FQNENV. The V segment lost 7 bases and the J segment 8 bases; nucleotides outside the gene matches: 5. The CDR3 runs to 12 residues. The CDR3 here is CASTRTGEGYTF. The DNA of the CDR3 is TGTGCCAGCACCCGGACAGGGGAAGGCTACACCTTC.

V usage is TRBV4-1 and J usage is TRBJ2-2, with 8 positions matching TRBD1. Germline CDR1 and CDR2: MGHRA and YSYEKL. CDR3 length: 15 residues. V shed 4 bases, J shed 1 base, and the junction held 2 bases outside the gene matches. CDR3 DNA sequence: TGCGCCAGCAGCCCGGGACAGGAGAACACCGGGGAGCTGTTTTTT. Protein sequence: CASSPGQENTGELFF.